The next 20 T cell receptor beta chains were all read from a single sample in a study of neoadjuvant anti-PD-1 for oral cavity cancer. Time point denoted: after neoadjuvant nivolumab, at surgical resection. Sequencing used immunoSEQ multiplex PCR; TCRdb keeps in-frame clones, though not all of them. The table has tens of thousands of clones, roughly 77% seen once. This material consisted of PBMCs, taken after nivolumab (anti-PD-1) treatment. These TCRs come from a person aged 35-79 years with oral cavity squamous cell carcinoma.

The chain carries TRBV5-1 and TRBJ1-6; 7 nucleotides align to TRBD1. The CDR3 is 15 residues long. CDR1 is SGHRS, CDR2 YFSETQ, per germline. J lost 10 bases, V lost 3 bases, and 10 bases had no gene match. CDR3 nucleotide sequence: TGCGCCAGCAGCTGGACCGGGACAGAGATCTCACCCCTCCACTTT. Translating it yields CASSWTGTEISPLHF.

The J gene is TRBJ1-6, the V gene TRBV6-5, with D hard to call. The CDR3 totals 13 residues. V dropped 8 bases and J dropped 5 bases, with 10 bases sitting between them. The V gene's germline CDR1 is MNHEY and CDR2 SVGAGI. The CDR3 nucleotides are TGTGCCAGCCGGCCAACCCATAATTCACCCCTCCACTTT. Translated, it gives CASRPTHNSPLHF.

This rearrangement joins TRBV15 to TRBJ1-1, with D maybe TRBD1 (6 bases). The V and J ends lost 3 bases and 4 bases respectively, with 9 bases between them. The CDR3 runs 13 residues. Germline V lookup: CDR1 LNHNV, CDR2 YYDKDF (reference sequence). CDR3 residues: CATSRGALTEAFF. The CDR3 DNA is TGTGCCACCAGCAGGGGGGCCCTCACTGAAGCTTTCTTT.

There are a few counts of this clone. The chain couples TRBV9 to TRBJ1-6; no definite D call. CDR1 is SGDLS and CDR2 is YYNGEE in the germline V gene. V was pared by 0 bases and J by 6 bases, with 4 bases between. This CDR3 region has 13 residues. In DNA form, the CDR3 reads TGTGCCAGCAGCGTAGGCAGTAATTCACCCCTCCACTTT. Translated: CASSVGSNSPLHF.

A note on this clone: This specimen includes other DNA sequences encoding the same CDR3. The chain employs TRBV14 and TRBJ1-4; the D gene is possibly TRBD1 (5 bases). There are 13 residues in the CDR3. V dropped 7 bases and J dropped 7 bases, with 13 bases sitting between them. Germline CDR1 reads SGHDN; CDR2 reads FVKESK. The CDR3, as DNA: TGTGCCAGCATAAGGGGCTTTCGTGAAAAACTGTTTTTT. Its protein product is CASIRGFREKLFF.

Concerning this clone itself: Other DNA sequences in the same sample also yield this CDR3. This chain connects TRBV7-9 to TRBJ1-2; no clear D gene. The CDR3 has 13 residues. Germline CDR1 reads SEHNR; CDR2 reads FQNEAQ (reference sequence). Trimming pared 5 bases from V and 2 bases from J, leaving 9 bases between. The CDR3 DNA sequence: TGTGCCAGCAGCCGAGGGCAGAACTATGGCTACACCTTC. Encoded protein: CASSRGQNYGYTF.

The rearrangement uses TRBV28 and TRBJ2-7; 8 bases agree with TRBD1. This CDR3 has 13 amino acids. The V gene end was trimmed by 2 bases and the J gene end by 3 bases; junction bases not matched to a gene: 0. CDR1 is MDHEN, CDR2 SYDVKM, per germline. In DNA, the CDR3 is TGTGCCAGCAGTTTAGACAGGGGCTACGAGCAGTACTTC. Its translation: CASSLDRGYEQYF.

The chain links TRBV30 to TRBJ1-1; 7 nucleotides align to TRBD1. Unmatched junction bases numbered 19, after V lost 7 bases and J lost 11 bases. Germline CDR1 is GTSNPN and CDR2 is SVGIG (reference sequence). CDR3 size: 14 residues. CDR3 amino acids: CALGGQTSSFFAFF. In nucleotides, the CDR3 is TGTGCCTTGGGGGGACAGACATCCTCCTTTTTTGCTTTCTTT.

A single count supports this clone. The J gene is TRBJ2-2, the V gene TRBV10-2; 16 nucleotides match TRBD2. CDR1 is WSHSY, CDR2 SAAADI, per germline. The CDR3 contains 17 residues. J lost 4 bases, V lost 6 bases, and 5 bases had no gene match. CDR3 sequence (DNA): TGCGCCAGCAGGGGACTAGCGGGAGGGCGACGCACCGGGGAGCTGTTTTTT. Amino acids: CASRGLAGGRRTGELFF.

Only one count was recorded for this clone. This sequence joins TRBV7-9 and TRBJ1-6; D possibly corresponds to TRBD1 (5 bases). V was shortened by 4 bases and J by 0 bases, with 16 bases between the two germline ends. Germline V gives CDR1 SEHNR, CDR2 FQNEAQ (reference sequence). This CDR3 spans 18 amino acids. The CDR3 is CASSSNIDRSSYNSPLHF. Here the CDR3 DNA reads TGTGCCAGCAGCTCGAATATTGACAGAAGCTCCTATAATTCACCCCTCCACTTT.

V and J are TRBV6-5 and TRBJ2-1; the match to TRBD2 covers 10 bases. This CDR3 has 15 residues. CDR1 MNHEY and CDR2 SVGAGI come from the germline V gene. V lost 8 bases and J lost 7; bases outside the gene matches: 11. The DNA for the CDR3 is TGTGCCAGCCCCCCTCCGGGACTAGCGCCAAATGAGCAGTTCTTC. This sequence encodes CASPPPGLAPNEQFF.

The chain joins TRBV29-1 to TRBJ2-1; D ambiguous. The CDR3 consists of 13 residues. Germline V gene sequence: CDR1 SQVTM, CDR2 ANQGSEA. With 4 bases removed from V and 3 bases from J, the gap between germline ends came to 10 bases. This CDR3 reads CSVAQVSYNEQFF. The CDR3 DNA follows: TGCAGCGTTGCTCAGGTCAGCTACAATGAGCAGTTCTTC.

The J gene is TRBJ2-3, the V gene TRBV2, with 8 bases that match TRBD1. The length of the CDR3 is 15 residues. Germline V gives CDR1 SNHLY, CDR2 FYNNEI. Trimming cost V 5 bases and J 3 bases; bases outside gene matches: 7. CDR3: CASSTGGRRTDTQYF. The DNA of the CDR3 is TGTGCCAGCAGTACAGGGGGAAGAAGAACAGATACGCAGTATTTT.

V usage is TRBV29-1 and J usage is TRBJ2-7; D is unresolved. The ends were cut back, 6 bases at V and 1 base at J, with 16 bases in the middle. This CDR3 has 14 amino acids. CDR1 is SQVTM and CDR2 is ANQGSEA in the germline V gene. The DNA of the CDR3 is TGCAGCGTCGAGTCAGCTAATGCTTCCTACGAGCAGTACTTC. Translated, it gives CSVESANASYEQYF.

The V and J genes are TRBV4-1 and TRBJ2-3; 11 nucleotides match TRBD2. After removal of 1 base from V and 6 bases from J, the junction contained 6 bases not matched to a gene. The CDR3 extends over 16 amino acids. The germline gives CDR1 MGHRA, CDR2 YSYEKL. CDR3 bases: TGCGCCAGCAGCCAAGGGCGGGCTAGCGGGGGGGATACGCAGTATTTT. As protein: CASSQGRASGGDTQYF.

The V and J genes are TRBV4-1 and TRBJ2-7; D may match TRBD1 or TRBD2 (5 bases each). The V gene lost 3 bases and the J gene lost 1 base, with 16 bases spanning the gap. Germline CDR1 and CDR2: MGHRA and YSYEKL. The CDR3 is 16 residues long. CDR3 sequence: CASSQWTGTPSYEQYF. The DNA of the CDR3 is TGCGCCAGCAGCCAGTGGACCGGGACGCCGTCCTACGAGCAGTACTTC.

CDR3 region: CSVKWKGSTGELFF. CDR3 DNA sequence: TGCAGCGTTAAGTGGAAAGGGAGCACCGGGGAGCTGTTTTTT. This chain joins TRBV29-1 and TRBJ2-2, with D possibly TRBD2 on 5 matching bases. Germline lookup yields CDR1 SQVTM and CDR2 ANQGSEA. V lost 5 bases and J lost 4, with 14 bases in between. This CDR3 region has 14 residues.

The genes are TRBV4-1 and TRBJ2-1; 14 positions match TRBD2. Unmatched junction bases numbered 13, after V lost 0 bases and J lost 9 bases. The CDR3 spans 19 residues. Germline CDR1 MGHRA, CDR2 YSYEKL. The CDR3 nucleotides read TGCGCCAGCAGCCAAGAGACCCCCCAGACTAGCGGGGGGGCCATTGAGCAGTTCTTC. Translated, it gives CASSQETPQTSGGAIEQFF.

V is TRBV7-6 and J is TRBJ2-3; D is possibly TRBD2 (6 bases). CDR1 is SGHVS, CDR2 FNYEAQ, per germline. The CDR3 covers 15 residues. The V and J ends lost 3 bases and 2 bases respectively, with 12 bases between them. Here the CDR3 reads CASSFGGASTDTQYF. The CDR3 DNA reads TGTGCCAGCAGCTTTGGCGGGGCCTCCACAGATACGCAGTATTTT.

This chain links TRBV29-1 with TRBJ2-7; the D gene is possibly TRBD1 (5 bases). Between the trimmed V and J ends, which lost 0 bases and 1 base, there was a span of 10 bases. The CDR3 consists of 14 residues. Germline V gene data show CDR1 as SQVTM and CDR2 as ANQGSEA. CDR3 nucleotides: TGCAGCGTTGAAGATGGAACAGGATCCTACGAGCAGTACTTC. Protein: CSVEDGTGSYEQYF.